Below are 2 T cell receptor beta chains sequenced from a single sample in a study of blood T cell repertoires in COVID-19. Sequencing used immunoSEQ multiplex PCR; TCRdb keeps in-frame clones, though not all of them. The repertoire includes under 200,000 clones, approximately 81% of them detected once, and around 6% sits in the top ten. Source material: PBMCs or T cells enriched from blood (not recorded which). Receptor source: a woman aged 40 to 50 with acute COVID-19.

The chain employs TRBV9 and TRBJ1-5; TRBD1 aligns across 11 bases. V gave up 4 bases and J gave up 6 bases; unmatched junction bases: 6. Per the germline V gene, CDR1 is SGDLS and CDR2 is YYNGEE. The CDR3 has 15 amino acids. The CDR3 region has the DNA TGTGCCAGCAGCCCCACGGGGACAGGGGGTCAGCCCCAGCATTTT. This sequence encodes CASSPTGTGGQPQHF.

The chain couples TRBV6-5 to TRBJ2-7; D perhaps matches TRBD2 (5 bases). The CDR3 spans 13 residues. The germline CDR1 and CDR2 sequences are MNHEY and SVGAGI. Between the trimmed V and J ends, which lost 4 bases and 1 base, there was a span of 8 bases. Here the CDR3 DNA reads TGTGCCAGCAGTTCGACTATTTCCTACGAGCAGTACTTC. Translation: CASSSTISYEQYF.